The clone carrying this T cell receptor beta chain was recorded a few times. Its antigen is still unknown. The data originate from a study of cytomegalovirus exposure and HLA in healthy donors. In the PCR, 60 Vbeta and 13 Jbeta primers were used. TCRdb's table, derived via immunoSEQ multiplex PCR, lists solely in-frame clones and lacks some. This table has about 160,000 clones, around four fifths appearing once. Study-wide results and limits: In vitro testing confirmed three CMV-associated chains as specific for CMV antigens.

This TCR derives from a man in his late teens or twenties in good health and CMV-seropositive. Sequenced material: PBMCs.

Written as DNA, the CDR3 is TGTGCCAGCTCACAGGGACACACTGAAGCTTTCTTT. This sequence encodes CASSQGHTEAFF. The chain combines TRBV6-1 with TRBJ1-1; tentative D call: TRBD1 (6 bases). The CDR3 runs 12 residues. The V gene lost 8 bases and the J gene lost 3 bases, with 10 bases spanning the gap. The germline CDR1 and CDR2 sequences are MNHNS and SASEGT.